This record looks at one T cell receptor (beta chain) sequence and its context. As yet, its antigen is unknown. Profiling relied on immunoSEQ multiplex PCR, and the TCRdb table lists in-frame clones only, not all of them. The sample contains about 140,000 clones, 88% of which appear only once. This sample was taken from a study of T cell responses to AZD1222 COVID-19 vaccine. Overall study results and limits: Spike-wide vaccine-associated CD4 TCRs dominated at 160-218 and 743-854. After the peak T cell response, and only then, were repertoires sampled.

The sequenced sample was peripheral blood, obtained 28 days after the second AZD1222 dose. This clonotype originated in an adult who received the AZD1222 COVID-19 vaccine.

The CDR3 is CASSLALGELFF. The CDR3 DNA follows: TGTGCCAGCAGCTTAGCGCTGGGAGAACTGTTTTTT. The genes are TRBV7-2 and TRBJ1-4; D uncertain. This CDR3 is built from 12 residues. Germline loops: CDR1 SGHTA, CDR2 FQGNSA. The V gene lost 0 bases and the J gene lost 12 bases, with 8 bases spanning the gap.